These 23 T cell receptor beta chains share one sample of origin, sequenced in a study of cytomegalovirus exposure and HLA in healthy donors. PCR primers comprised 60 Vbeta and 13 Jbeta primers. Clones were sequenced by immunoSEQ multiplex PCR, and TCRdb holds only the in-frame ones, with some missing. The sample lists 130,000 or so clones; around 77% were seen once. Sequencing was done on a sample of PBMCs. These receptor sequences come from a man in his forties or fifties in good health and CMV-seronegative.

The V and J genes are TRBV13 and TRBJ2-3; D is ambiguous. V lost 8 bases and J 3 bases, leaving 15 bases between the germline ends. This CDR3 comprises 14 residues. From germline, CDR1 is PRHDT and CDR2 FYEKMQ (reference sequence). The CDR3 is CASEENGLTDTQYF. CDR3 DNA: TGTGCCAGCGAGGAGAATGGGTTAACAGATACGCAGTATTTT.

CDR3 residues: CASSVMARREAGEQYF. CDR3 coding DNA: TGTGCCAGCAGTGTCATGGCGCGGCGGGAGGCGGGCGAGCAGTACTTC. The chain joins TRBV2 to TRBJ2-7, with TRBD2 matching 8 bases. Germline CDR1 is SNHLY and CDR2 is FYNNEI. The CDR3 contains 16 residues. V shed 4 bases, J shed 6 bases, and the junction held 14 bases outside the gene matches.

The genes are TRBV2 and TRBJ2-7; D gene unclear. The CDR3 has 13 residues. V lost 3 bases, J lost 2 bases, and 8 bases lay in between. Germline V gives CDR1 SNHLY, CDR2 FYNNEI. The CDR3 DNA is TGTGCCAGCAGTGATGGCAGTACCTACGAGCAGTACTTC. Protein sequence: CASSDGSTYEQYF.

The V gene is TRBV25-1, the J gene TRBJ2-6, with 7 positions matching TRBD1. The CDR3 spans 16 residues. Germline assignment: CDR1 MGHDK and CDR2 SYGVNS. V trimming: 7 bases; J trimming: 0 bases; junction bases outside the gene matches: 6. The CDR3 loop reads CASTGQYSSGANVLTF. The DNA for the CDR3 is TGTGCCAGCACGGGACAGTATAGCTCTGGGGCCAACGTCCTGACTTTC. The variable domain in full, with the rest retrieved from reference TRBV25-1 and TRBJ2-6, is EADIYQTPRYLVIGTGKKITLECSQTMGHDKMYWYQQDPGMELHLIHYSYGVNSTEKGDLSSESTVSRIRTEHFPLTLESARPSHTSQYLCASTGQYSSGANVLTFGAGSRLTVL.

The V call is TRBV5-1, the J call TRBJ2-7, with D maybe TRBD1 (5 bases). The CDR3 is made up of 15 amino acids. Germline V gene data show CDR1 as SGHRS and CDR2 as YFSETQ. The V gene lost 2 bases and the J gene lost 2 bases, with 14 bases spanning the gap. CDR3 nucleotides: TGCGCCAGCAGCTTCATATCGGACACAGCCTACGAGCAGTACTTC. This translates into CASSFISDTAYEQYF.

The genes are TRBV2 and TRBJ2-3; D is unresolved. Germline CDR1 reads SNHLY; CDR2 reads FYNNEI. Trimming removed 3 bases from V and 0 bases from J, with 10 bases in between. The CDR3 length is 15 residues. CDR3 bases: TGTGCCAGCAGTGAGATGGCTTCTAGCACAGATACGCAGTATTTT. It specifies CASSEMASSTDTQYF.

V is TRBV5-6 and J is TRBJ2-7; TRBD2 matches 9 bases. CDR1 SGHDT and CDR2 YYEEEE come from the germline V gene. The trim removed 4 bases at V and 3 bases at J, leaving 8 bases unmatched. CDR3 length: 15 residues. Here the CDR3 reads CASSLYSGGNYEQYF. The CDR3 DNA reads as TGTGCCAGCAGCCTTTATAGCGGGGGTAACTACGAGCAGTACTTC.

In this sample, this clone turned up a few times. This sequence joins TRBV28 and TRBJ2-1; 9 bases are shared with TRBD1. Trimming at V came to 4 bases and at J to 5 bases, leaving 6 bases not matched to a gene. There are 15 residues in the CDR3. Per germline, CDR1 MDHEN and CDR2 SYDVKM. In nucleotides, the CDR3 is TGTGCCAGCAGTTCGACTGGGACAGGGAACAATGAGCAGTTCTTC. Translation: CASSSTGTGNNEQFF.

The chain is built from TRBV19 and TRBJ2-7; possible D gene TRBD2, 6 bases. Between the trimmed V and J ends, which lost 4 bases and 3 bases, there was a span of 10 bases. The CDR3 totals 13 residues. Germline CDR1 reads LNHDA; CDR2 reads SQIVND (reference sequence). The CDR3 DNA is TGTGCCAGTAGTACGGGACTGCGCTACGAGCAGTACTTC. The encoded protein is CASSTGLRYEQYF.

This CDR3 is CASRLSSGKWETQYF. The DNA for the CDR3 is TGTGCCAGCAGATTGTCTAGCGGGAAGTGGGAGACCCAGTACTTC. V usage is TRBV6-5 and J usage is TRBJ2-5; 9 nucleotides match TRBD2. CDR1 is MNHEY, CDR2 SVGAGI, per germline. V lost 6 bases, J lost 5 bases, and 10 bases stayed unmatched. The CDR3 contains 15 residues.

This chain joins TRBV6-6 and TRBJ2-5; D might be TRBD1 (6 bases). The J call may be incorrect, as the DNA end agrees better with TRBJ2-7. CDR3 length equals 12 residues. CDR1 is MNHNY and CDR2 is SVGAGI in the germline V gene (reference sequence). This CDR3 reads CASSSGAYEQYF. CDR3 coding DNA: TGTGCCAGCAGCTCAGGGGCCTACGAGCAGTACTTC.

This sequence joins TRBV6-6 and TRBJ2-7; D not certain. The V end lost 0 bases, the J end lost 2 bases, and 11 bases lay between the germline ends. Germline V CDR1 and CDR2: MNHNY, SVGAGI (reference sequence). The CDR3 loop spans 15 amino acids. The CDR3 nucleotides read TGTGCCAGCAGTTACTCCCAATCTGGAGCCTACGAGCAGTACTTC. This translates into CASSYSQSGAYEQYF.

The chain has TRBV28 and TRBJ2-7; 7 bases fit TRBD1. V was pared by 5 bases and J by 2 bases, with 6 bases of the junction left unmatched. This CDR3 is built from 14 residues. Germline V gene sequence: CDR1 MDHEN, CDR2 SYDVKM. The CDR3 loop is CASSTPGQAYEQYF. As DNA, the CDR3 is TGTGCCAGCAGTACCCCCGGACAGGCCTACGAGCAGTACTTC.

The CDR3 loop is CASSPTGDQPQHF. As DNA, the CDR3 is TGTGCCAGCTCACCGACAGGGGATCAGCCCCAGCATTTT. J is TRBJ1-5 and V is TRBV18; TRBD1 matches 8 bases. V trimming: 3 bases; J trimming: 5 bases; junction bases outside the gene matches: 0. Germline V gives CDR1 KGHSH, CDR2 LQKENI. The CDR3 extends over 13 amino acids.

The chain recombines TRBV10-2 with TRBJ2-7, with 7 bases fitting TRBD1. Trimming cost V 5 bases and J 2 bases; bases outside gene matches: 9. The CDR3 runs to 15 residues. Germline lookup yields CDR1 WSHSY and CDR2 SAAADI. DNA for the CDR3: TGCGCCAGCAGTTGGACAGGTCGTCCCGCCTACGAGCAGTACTTC. Protein sequence: CASSWTGRPAYEQYF.

The chain uses TRBV5-6 and TRBJ1-1, with 10 nucleotides matching TRBD1. Trimming at V came to 2 bases and at J to 4 bases, leaving 2 bases not matched to a gene. There are 14 residues in the CDR3. CDR1 is SGHDT, CDR2 YYEEEE, per germline. The CDR3 region has the DNA TGTGCCAGCAGCTTACGGACAGGGGGCACTGAAGCTTTCTTT. Amino acid sequence: CASSLRTGGTEAFF.

This rearrangement joins TRBV28 to TRBJ1-2; no definite D call. The CDR3 is 15 amino acids. Germline-derived CDR1 and CDR2 are MDHEN and SYDVKM. V dropped 3 bases and J dropped 1 base, with 12 bases sitting between them. The CDR3 sequence: CASSFPQRGNYGYTF. The DNA of the CDR3 is TGTGCCAGCAGTTTCCCTCAGCGGGGTAACTATGGCTACACCTTC.

The chain combines TRBV5-1 with TRBJ1-4, with a possible D match to TRBD1 (6 bases). The CDR3 length is 15 residues. Trimming cost V 4 bases and J 8 bases, with 18 bases left between them. CDR1 is SGHRS, CDR2 YFSETQ, per germline. CDR3 amino acids: CASSTRTGSSEKLFF. DNA of the CDR3: TGCGCCAGCAGCACACGAACAGGGAGTTCAGAAAAACTGTTTTTT. Based on the CDR3 plus reference TRBV5-1 and TRBJ1-4, the full variable domain is KAGVTQTPRYLIKTRGQQVTLSCSPISGHRSVSWYQQTPGQGLQFLFEYFSETQRNKGNFPGRFSGRQFSNSRSEMNVSTLELGDSALYLCASSTRTGSSEKLFFGSGTQLSVL.

The CDR3 region has the DNA TGCGCCAGCGGCGCGGGTGGGGTAGCTGAAGCTTTCTTT. Translated: CASGAGGVAEAFF. The rearrangement uses TRBV5-1 and TRBJ1-1; no definite D call. This CDR3 is built from 13 residues. Germline CDR1 and CDR2: SGHRS and YFSETQ. Deletions cut 7 bases from V and 6 bases from J, with 16 bases between.

This clone was observed a single time. The chain recombines TRBV28 with TRBJ2-3; weak D call: TRBD1 (5 bases). Germline V gene data show CDR1 as MDHEN and CDR2 as SYDVKM. V was clipped by 3 bases and J by 6 bases, with 16 bases between them. The CDR3 length is 15 residues. CDR3 loop: CASSLVPTGGDTQYF. CDR3 sequence (DNA): TGTGCCAGCAGTTTGGTCCCAACAGGCGGTGATACGCAGTATTTT.

V and J are TRBV2 and TRBJ2-7; D might be TRBD2 (6 bases). The ends were cut back, 2 bases at V and 4 bases at J, with 9 bases in the middle. From germline, CDR1 is SNHLY and CDR2 FYNNEI. This CDR3 contains 13 residues. The CDR3 loop is CASSELAGYEQYF. The CDR3 nucleotides read TGTGCCAGCAGTGAACTTGCGGGATACGAGCAGTACTTC.

This clone turned up a few times. The chain is built from TRBV4-1 and TRBJ2-1, with 11 bases lining up with TRBD2. The CDR3 contains 16 residues. V dropped 0 bases and J dropped 6; count of bases not matched to a gene: 4. Germline assignment: CDR1 MGHRA and CDR2 YSYEKL. The CDR3 DNA follows: TGCGCCAGCAGCCAAGAAGGGACTAGCGGCTTCAATGAGCAGTTCTTC. It codes for CASSQEGTSGFNEQFF.

This rearrangement joins TRBV7-8 to TRBJ1-4; D possibly corresponds to TRBD1 (6 bases). Germline V CDR1 and CDR2: SGHVS, FQNEAQ. The CDR3 sequence is 16 residues long. Trimming took off 5 bases at V and 8 bases at J, with 21 bases between the two ends. The CDR3 bases are TGTGCCAGCAGCCCAAGAAATCAGGGGCGGCAGGAAAAACTGTTTTTT. Translation gives CASSPRNQGRQEKLFF.